Listed below are T cell receptor beta chains from one sample, sequenced in a study of blood T cells in healthy people across ages. TCRdb reprocessed the 5' RACE reads with MiXCR, giving one entry per CDR3 protein. The data hold about 930,000 distinct CDR3 sequences, with almost 30% observed a single time. These records were also assigned to another study, of T cells of mothers and their children.

Sequences were obtained from blood. These receptors came from a woman between 35 and 50 years old in good health. Each CDR3 is given with its conserved first and last residue. Each record gives: J gene, D gene, clone size, V gene, CDR3 DNA, CDR3 protein. D genes are given only for firm matches. Expanded clones are given a class, and other clones once, few, many or no size at all.

j_call: TRBJ1-2; d_call: .; clone_size: few; v_call: TRBV20-1; cdr3_nt: TGCAGTGCTAGGTACCAGGTCGACTATGGCTACACCTTC; cdr3_aa: CSARYQVDYGYTF
j_call: TRBJ1-1; d_call: TRBD1; clone_size: .; v_call: TRBV10-3; cdr3_nt: TGTGCCATCAGTGAGTCGGGACAGGGGAAGACTGAAGCTTTCTTT; cdr3_aa: CAISESGQGKTEAFF
j_call: TRBJ2-1; d_call: TRBD1; clone_size: many; v_call: TRBV29-1; cdr3_nt: TGCAGCGTTGATCCCGGGGACAGCTCCTACAATGAGCAGTTCTTC; cdr3_aa: CSVDPGDSSYNEQFF
j_call: TRBJ2-7; d_call: .; clone_size: once; v_call: TRBV7-2; cdr3_nt: TGTGCCAGCCGTGCTGGGTGGAGCTCCTACGAGCAGTACTTC; cdr3_aa: CASRAGWSSYEQYF
j_call: TRBJ1-4; d_call: TRBD1; clone_size: .; v_call: TRBV7-2; cdr3_nt: TGTGCCAGCAGCACCACCGGGACAGGACATGAAAAACTGTTTTTT; cdr3_aa: CASSTTGTGHEKLFF
j_call: TRBJ1-2; d_call: .; clone_size: few; v_call: TRBV7-2; cdr3_nt: TGTGCCAGCAGCTTAGTAACTGACTCTGGCTACACCTTC; cdr3_aa: CASSLVTDSGYTF
j_call: TRBJ2-4; d_call: .; clone_size: few; v_call: TRBV4-2; cdr3_nt: TGTGCCAGCAGCCAAGACGCAGTGCGGCGGCCTGGATTGGCCAAAAACATTCAGTACTTC; cdr3_aa: CASSQDAVRRPGLAKNIQYF
j_call: TRBJ2-7; d_call: TRBD1; clone_size: .; v_call: TRBV28; cdr3_nt: TGTGCCAGCAGCCCCAGGACAGGTCCCCTTTACGAGCAGTACTTC; cdr3_aa: CASSPRTGPLYEQYF
j_call: TRBJ2-1; d_call: .; clone_size: .; v_call: TRBV9; cdr3_nt: TGTGCCAGCAGCGTAGATGGCCGCGGGTGGAGGAATGAGCAGTTCTTC; cdr3_aa: CASSVDGRGWRNEQFF
j_call: TRBJ1-2; d_call: TRBD1; clone_size: few; v_call: TRBV20-1; cdr3_nt: TGCAGTGCCAACGCGGGGACAGGCTATGGCTACACCTTC; cdr3_aa: CSANAGTGYGYTF
j_call: TRBJ2-1; d_call: TRBD1; clone_size: many; v_call: TRBV15; cdr3_nt: TGTGCCACCAGCAGAGAGGACAGGGGCGGCAATGAGCAGTTCTTC; cdr3_aa: CATSREDRGGNEQFF
j_call: TRBJ2-2; d_call: .; clone_size: .; v_call: TRBV6-5; cdr3_nt: TGTGCCAGCATGGTCGGATCCTTGAACACCGGGGAGCTGTTTTTT; cdr3_aa: CASMVGSLNTGELFF
j_call: TRBJ2-5; d_call: .; clone_size: many; v_call: TRBV24-1; cdr3_nt: TGTGCCACCAGTGATTTGCAAGCAGGGGAAGAGACCCAGTACTTC; cdr3_aa: CATSDLQAGEETQYF
j_call: TRBJ1-5; d_call: .; clone_size: .; v_call: TRBV7-8; cdr3_nt: TGTGCCAGCAGCTTAGGCGGCGCGGGGGAGAGCAATCAGCCCCAGCATTTT; cdr3_aa: CASSLGGAGESNQPQHF
j_call: TRBJ2-3; d_call: .; clone_size: .; v_call: TRBV21-1; cdr3_nt: TGTGCCAGCAGCAAAGCGCATATTAGCGGGGGGACAGATACGCAGTATTTT; cdr3_aa: CASSKAHISGGTDTQYF
j_call: TRBJ2-1; d_call: TRBD2; clone_size: once; v_call: TRBV12-3/TRBV12-4; cdr3_nt: TGTGCCAGCAGTCAGGGCCCCGGGCTAGCGGGGGGGGGCAATGAGCAGTTCTTC; cdr3_aa: CASSQGPGLAGGGNEQFF
j_call: TRBJ2-1; d_call: TRBD1; clone_size: many; v_call: TRBV15; cdr3_nt: TGTGCCACCAGCAGAGATCGGACAGGGTTTAATGAGCAGTTCTTC; cdr3_aa: CATSRDRTGFNEQFF
j_call: TRBJ1-1; d_call: .; clone_size: few; v_call: TRBV6-5; cdr3_nt: TGTGCCAGCAGCCAACGGGCGGGGGGAAACACTGAAGCTTTCTTT; cdr3_aa: CASSQRAGGNTEAFF
j_call: TRBJ2-1; d_call: .; clone_size: .; v_call: TRBV20-1; cdr3_nt: TGCAGTGCTAGTTCCGCCGACGCCTACATGACCGATGGGCAGTTCTTC; cdr3_aa: CSASSADAYMTDGQFF
j_call: TRBJ2-4; d_call: .; clone_size: many; v_call: TRBV7-2; cdr3_nt: TGTGCCAGCAGCCCGACCCCGCTAGCCAAAAACATTCAGTACTTC; cdr3_aa: CASSPTPLAKNIQYF
j_call: TRBJ2-7; d_call: .; clone_size: .; v_call: TRBV29-1; cdr3_nt: TGCAGCGTTGTATTTGGCAGGTCCTACGAGCAGTACTTC; cdr3_aa: CSVVFGRSYEQYF
j_call: TRBJ2-3; d_call: TRBD2; clone_size: .; v_call: TRBV6-2/TRBV6-3; cdr3_nt: TGTGCCAGCAGGCCTTACATTGGGAGGGGCGATACTAGCACAGATACGCAGTATTTT; cdr3_aa: CASRPYIGRGDTSTDTQYF
j_call: TRBJ1-2; d_call: TRBD1; clone_size: .; v_call: TRBV29-1; cdr3_nt: TGCAGCGTTAAAAACAGGGGCTATGGCTACACCTTC; cdr3_aa: CSVKNRGYGYTF
j_call: TRBJ1-2; d_call: TRBD1; clone_size: .; v_call: TRBV5-4; cdr3_nt: TGTGCCAGCAGCTCCCCCGACAGGGTTCGTGGCTACACCTTC; cdr3_aa: CASSSPDRVRGYTF
j_call: TRBJ1-1; d_call: .; clone_size: few; v_call: TRBV9; cdr3_nt: TGTGCCAGCAGCCCTTTAGGTCAACTCATGAACACTGAAGCTTTCTTT; cdr3_aa: CASSPLGQLMNTEAFF
j_call: TRBJ2-1; d_call: TRBD1; clone_size: .; v_call: TRBV12-3/TRBV12-4; cdr3_nt: TGTGCCAGCAGTTTAGAGGGGGCGCCGGTCAATGAGCAGTTCTTC; cdr3_aa: CASSLEGAPVNEQFF
j_call: TRBJ2-7; d_call: TRBD1; clone_size: many; v_call: TRBV29-1; cdr3_nt: TGCAGCCTCAGGACAGGGGGCCACGAGCAGTACTTC; cdr3_aa: CSLRTGGHEQYF
j_call: TRBJ2-7; d_call: .; clone_size: many; v_call: TRBV10-3; cdr3_nt: TGTGCCATCATGGGCGACACCAATATGGGGCAGTACTTC; cdr3_aa: CAIMGDTNMGQYF
j_call: TRBJ1-1; d_call: .; clone_size: few; v_call: TRBV5-1; cdr3_nt: TGCGCCAACAGCCGGCCCCGGGACAACCCAGACACTGAAGCTTTCTTT; cdr3_aa: CANSRPRDNPDTEAFF
j_call: TRBJ2-2; d_call: .; clone_size: .; v_call: TRBV20-1; cdr3_nt: TGCAGTGCTAGAGATTCGAGTGTGCCACAGAACACCGGGGAGCTGTTTTTT; cdr3_aa: CSARDSSVPQNTGELFF
j_call: TRBJ2-1; d_call: TRBD2; clone_size: few; v_call: TRBV24-1; cdr3_nt: TGTGCCACCAGGGCGGGGGTGTACAATGAGCAGTTCTTC; cdr3_aa: CATRAGVYNEQFF
j_call: TRBJ2-7; d_call: TRBD1; clone_size: few; v_call: TRBV20-1; cdr3_nt: TGCAGTGCCCGGGGACAGGGAACCCACGAGCAGTACTTC; cdr3_aa: CSARGQGTHEQYF
j_call: TRBJ1-2; d_call: .; clone_size: .; v_call: TRBV6-6; cdr3_nt: TGTGCCAGCAGTCCCGGGGGGAATCCCTATGGCTACACCTTC; cdr3_aa: CASSPGGNPYGYTF
j_call: TRBJ1-2; d_call: .; clone_size: .; v_call: TRBV20-1; cdr3_nt: TGCAGTGCTAGTCCACAGACCTATGGCTACACCTTC; cdr3_aa: CSASPQTYGYTF
j_call: TRBJ2-7; d_call: .; clone_size: few; v_call: TRBV28; cdr3_nt: TGTGCCAGCAGTTTGAGTATTACGGGACGGACGGACGAGCAGTACTTC; cdr3_aa: CASSLSITGRTDEQYF
j_call: TRBJ1-3; d_call: TRBD1; clone_size: .; v_call: TRBV20-1; cdr3_nt: TGCAGTGCACAAAAACTGGGAGGGACAGGGGAGCGAAACACCATATATTTT; cdr3_aa: CSAQKLGGTGERNTIYF